Listed below are T cell receptor beta chains from one sample, sequenced in a study of blood T cell repertoires in COVID-19. Clones were read by immunoSEQ multiplex PCR, and TCRdb kept only the in-frame ones, dropping some. The table shows 150,000 to 200,000 clones, with over 70% occurring only once. Sequences were obtained from peripheral blood. The source of these receptors is a woman of 80 years or more with active or convalescent COVID-19. The CDR3 runs from the conserved cysteine through the conserved F or W. The D gene is left open where the match is weak. The listing skips clone size in some rows; elsewhere it reads once, few, many or a size class.

v_gene: TRBV19; j_gene: TRBJ1-4; abundance: NA; d_gene: TRBD1; CDR3nt: TGTGCCAGTAAAGCAGGGGGACGAGAAAAACTGTTTTTT; CDR3aa: CASKAGGREKLFF
v_gene: TRBV5-1; j_gene: TRBJ2-3; abundance: NA; d_gene: TRBD1; CDR3nt: TGCGCCAGCAGCGCCGGGACAGGGGGCTCTTCAGATACGCAGTATTTT; CDR3aa: CASSAGTGGSSDTQYF
v_gene: TRBV7-3; j_gene: TRBJ1-1; abundance: NA; d_gene: TRBD1; CDR3nt: TGTGCCAGCAGCCAAACCGGACAGGGAGCCACTGAAGCTTTCTTT; CDR3aa: CASSQTGQGATEAFF
v_gene: TRBV25-1; j_gene: TRBJ1-2; abundance: once; d_gene: NA; CDR3nt: TGTGCCAGCAGTGAATTTCCCTCCGGCTACACCTTC; CDR3aa: CASSEFPSGYTF
v_gene: TRBV2; j_gene: TRBJ2-2; abundance: few; d_gene: NA; CDR3nt: TGTGCCAGCAGGACCGGAGAGGGAAGGACCGGGGAGCTGTTTTTT; CDR3aa: CASRTGEGRTGELFF
v_gene: TRBV4-1; j_gene: TRBJ2-1; abundance: NA; d_gene: NA; CDR3nt: TGCGCCAGCAGTCGCCTTCGGGGGGCGTCCTACAATGAGCAGTTCTTC; CDR3aa: CASSRLRGASYNEQFF
v_gene: TRBV25-1; j_gene: TRBJ1-4; abundance: few; d_gene: TRBD1; CDR3nt: TGTGCCAGCAGTGAATCACGACAGGGGGCAGGTGAAAAACTGTTTTTT; CDR3aa: CASSESRQGAGEKLFF
v_gene: TRBV7-2; j_gene: TRBJ2-7; abundance: once; d_gene: TRBD2; CDR3nt: TGTGCCAGCAGCTCGCCAGCGGGGGGATCCTACGAGCAGTACTTC; CDR3aa: CASSSPAGGSYEQYF
v_gene: TRBV11-3; j_gene: TRBJ1-2; abundance: NA; d_gene: TRBD1; CDR3nt: TGTGCCAGCAGCTTAGGGACAGGGCACTATGGCTACACCTTC; CDR3aa: CASSLGTGHYGYTF
v_gene: TRBV9; j_gene: TRBJ1-1; abundance: NA; d_gene: TRBD1; CDR3nt: TGTGCCAGCAGCCCTCGACAGGGGGGAGGGGCGCAGGTAGCTGAAGCTTTCTTT; CDR3aa: CASSPRQGGGAQVAEAFF
v_gene: TRBV7-3; j_gene: TRBJ2-2; abundance: few; d_gene: NA; CDR3nt: TGTGCCAGCAGCTTAATGCCAGCGGGCACCGGGGAGCTGTTTTTT; CDR3aa: CASSLMPAGTGELFF
v_gene: TRBV19; j_gene: TRBJ2-4; abundance: NA; d_gene: NA; CDR3nt: TGTGCCAGTAGGGACTCCCTGGCCAAAAACATTCAGTACTTC; CDR3aa: CASRDSLAKNIQYF
v_gene: TRBV7-9; j_gene: TRBJ2-7; abundance: NA; d_gene: TRBD2; CDR3nt: TGTGCCAGCAGCTTCCAGACTAGCGCATATTTCGAGCAGTACTTC; CDR3aa: CASSFQTSAYFEQYF
v_gene: TRBV27; j_gene: TRBJ1-6; abundance: once; d_gene: NA; CDR3nt: TGTGCCAGCACTCTAAGTACAGGGCCGAATTCACCCCTCCACTTT; CDR3aa: CASTLSTGPNSPLHF
v_gene: TRBV27; j_gene: TRBJ2-7; abundance: NA; d_gene: TRBD1; CDR3nt: TGTGCCAGCAGCCGAGGGACAGGGGGTTACGAGCAGTACTTC; CDR3aa: CASSRGTGGYEQYF
v_gene: TRBV18; j_gene: TRBJ2-7; abundance: NA; d_gene: NA; CDR3nt: TGTGCCAGCTCACCAGGTCCAGGGGAGGGGAACGAGCAGTACTTC; CDR3aa: CASSPGPGEGNEQYF
v_gene: TRBV19; j_gene: TRBJ2-5; abundance: NA; d_gene: TRBD2; CDR3nt: TGTGCCAGTAGGTCGACTAGCGGGGGATCGTGGGAGACCCAGTACTTC; CDR3aa: CASRSTSGGSWETQYF
v_gene: TRBV12-3/TRBV12-4; j_gene: TRBJ1-5; abundance: NA; d_gene: NA; CDR3nt: TGTGCCAGCAGACGGACTTTCGATCAGCCCCAGCATTTT; CDR3aa: CASRRTFDQPQHF
v_gene: TRBV7-2; j_gene: TRBJ1-3; abundance: NA; d_gene: TRBD1; CDR3nt: TGTGCCAGCAGCCAAGACAGGGGGCTTGGAAACACCATATATTTT; CDR3aa: CASSQDRGLGNTIYF
v_gene: TRBV29-1; j_gene: TRBJ1-1; abundance: NA; d_gene: NA; CDR3nt: TGCAGTTCCGGGAACACTGAAGCTTTCTTT; CDR3aa: CSSGNTEAFF
v_gene: TRBV12-5; j_gene: TRBJ1-5; abundance: once; d_gene: NA; CDR3nt: TGTGCTAGTGGTTACAGTAGCAATCAGCCCCAGCATTTT; CDR3aa: CASGYSSNQPQHF
v_gene: TRBV11-2; j_gene: TRBJ2-1; abundance: NA; d_gene: NA; CDR3nt: TGTGCCAGCAGCTTTCAGGGTCGGAATGAGCAGTTCTTC; CDR3aa: CASSFQGRNEQFF
v_gene: TRBV7-6; j_gene: TRBJ2-1; abundance: NA; d_gene: TRBD2; CDR3nt: TGTGCCAGCAGGACTAGCGGGGGGGAGGGGCAGTTCTTC; CDR3aa: CASRTSGGEGQFF
v_gene: TRBV6-5; j_gene: TRBJ2-7; abundance: NA; d_gene: TRBD1; CDR3nt: TGTGCCAGCAGTTACTCGGAACAGGGGACCTACGAGCAGTACTTC; CDR3aa: CASSYSEQGTYEQYF
v_gene: TRBV19; j_gene: TRBJ1-1; abundance: NA; d_gene: NA; CDR3nt: TGTGCCAGTAGGGCGGCTTGGAACACTGAAGCTTTCTTT; CDR3aa: CASRAAWNTEAFF
v_gene: TRBV7-2; j_gene: TRBJ1-1; abundance: NA; d_gene: NA; CDR3nt: TGTGCCAGCAGCCGAGACTCGGGGGCTGAAGCTTTCTTT; CDR3aa: CASSRDSGAEAFF
v_gene: TRBV7-2; j_gene: TRBJ1-5; abundance: few; d_gene: NA; CDR3nt: TGTGCCAGCAGCTTAGCCGGGACAAATAATCAGCCCCAGCATTTT; CDR3aa: CASSLAGTNNQPQHF
v_gene: TRBV10-3; j_gene: TRBJ1-1; abundance: NA; d_gene: NA; CDR3nt: TGTGCCATCAAAGGGGCAGCCCCAGGGAACACTGAAGCTTTCTTT; CDR3aa: CAIKGAAPGNTEAFF
v_gene: TRBV2; j_gene: TRBJ1-2; abundance: NA; d_gene: NA; CDR3nt: TGTGCCAGCAGTGAGTACATTAACTATGGCTACACCTTC; CDR3aa: CASSEYINYGYTF
v_gene: TRBV27; j_gene: TRBJ2-1; abundance: NA; d_gene: TRBD2; CDR3nt: TGTGCCAGCAGTTTGGAGACTAGGGCGGGGGGGCTTCAGTTCTTC; CDR3aa: CASSLETRAGGLQFF
v_gene: TRBV18; j_gene: TRBJ2-1; abundance: NA; d_gene: TRBD1; CDR3nt: TGTGCCAGCTCAATAAACCAGGGGGCCTTTTTTAATGAGCAGTTCTTC; CDR3aa: CASSINQGAFFNEQFF
v_gene: TRBV3-1/TRBV3-2; j_gene: TRBJ1-1; abundance: NA; d_gene: TRBD1; CDR3nt: TGTGCCAGCAGCCATATAGTCCGGGACAGCTTGAACACTGAAGCTTTCTTT; CDR3aa: CASSHIVRDSLNTEAFF
v_gene: TRBV4-3; j_gene: TRBJ1-6; abundance: NA; d_gene: NA; CDR3nt: TGCGCCAGCAGCCAAGACAGTCTTACCTATAATTCACCCCTCCACTTT; CDR3aa: CASSQDSLTYNSPLHF
v_gene: TRBV7-9; j_gene: TRBJ2-1; abundance: NA; d_gene: NA; CDR3nt: TGTGCCAGCAGCCCCCGTACAGGGCAGCGAAACAATGAGCAGTTCTTC; CDR3aa: CASSPRTGQRNNEQFF
v_gene: TRBV2; j_gene: TRBJ2-2; abundance: NA; d_gene: TRBD2; CDR3nt: TGTGCCAGCAGGGGGAGGGCCCCAGATACCGGGGAGCTGTTTTTT; CDR3aa: CASRGRAPDTGELFF